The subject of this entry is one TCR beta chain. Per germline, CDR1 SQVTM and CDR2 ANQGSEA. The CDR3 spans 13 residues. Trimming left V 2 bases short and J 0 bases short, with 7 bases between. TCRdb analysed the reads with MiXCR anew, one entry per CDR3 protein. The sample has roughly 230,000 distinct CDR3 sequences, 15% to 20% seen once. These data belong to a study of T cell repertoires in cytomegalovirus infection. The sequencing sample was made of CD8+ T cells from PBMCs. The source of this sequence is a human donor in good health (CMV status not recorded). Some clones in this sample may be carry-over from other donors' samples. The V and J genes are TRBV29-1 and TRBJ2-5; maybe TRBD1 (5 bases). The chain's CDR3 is CSVELTDQETQYF. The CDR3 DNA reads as TGCAGCGTTGAACTGACAGACCAAGAGACCCAGTACTTC.